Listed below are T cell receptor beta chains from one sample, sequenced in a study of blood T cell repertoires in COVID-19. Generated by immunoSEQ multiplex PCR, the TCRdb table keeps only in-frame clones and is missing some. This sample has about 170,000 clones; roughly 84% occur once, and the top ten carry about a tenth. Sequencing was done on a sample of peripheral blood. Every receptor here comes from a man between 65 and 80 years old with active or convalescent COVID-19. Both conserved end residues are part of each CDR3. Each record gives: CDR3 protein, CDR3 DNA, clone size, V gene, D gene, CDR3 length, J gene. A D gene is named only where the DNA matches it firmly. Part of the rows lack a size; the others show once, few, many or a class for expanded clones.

CDR3: CASSYGSTQYF
DNA: TGTGCCAGCAGTTATGGGAGTACGCAGTATTTT
size: NA
V: TRBV6-5
D: NA
length: 11
J: TRBJ2-3

CDR3: CASSFLVSGNTIYF
DNA: TGTGCCAGCAGCTTTTTAGTATCCGGAAACACCATATATTTT
size: NA
V: TRBV7-8
D: NA
length: 14
J: TRBJ1-3

CDR3: CASSFTSGGANGELFF
DNA: TGTGCCAGCAGCTTTACTAGCGGGGGGGCCAACGGGGAGCTGTTTTTT
size: NA
V: TRBV7-2
D: TRBD2
length: 16
J: TRBJ2-2

CDR3: CASSVAPASANNEQFF
DNA: TGTGCCAGCAGCGTAGCTCCGGCTAGCGCCAACAATGAGCAGTTCTTC
size: NA
V: TRBV9
D: NA
length: 16
J: TRBJ2-1

CDR3: CASSLPGGGTDTQYF
DNA: TGTGCCAGCAGCTTGCCAGGAGGGGGCACAGATACGCAGTATTTT
size: NA
V: TRBV5-6
D: NA
length: 15
J: TRBJ2-3

CDR3: CASSSVTGYNSPLHF
DNA: TGTGCCAGCAGCTCCGTGACAGGCTATAATTCACCCCTCCACTTT
size: NA
V: TRBV7-9
D: NA
length: 15
J: TRBJ1-6

CDR3: CASSLDGSNQPQHF
DNA: TGCGCCAGCAGCCTTGACGGGAGCAATCAGCCCCAGCATTTT
size: NA
V: TRBV5-1
D: NA
length: 14
J: TRBJ1-5

CDR3: CASSRVKTSGNTDTQYF
DNA: TGCGCCAGCAGCCGGGTCAAGACTAGCGGGAACACAGATACGCAGTATTTT
size: NA
V: TRBV4-1
D: TRBD2
length: 17
J: TRBJ2-3

CDR3: CASSFRGTDTQYF
DNA: TGTGCCAGCAGCTTCAGGGGGACAGATACGCAGTATTTT
size: NA
V: TRBV5-4
D: TRBD1
length: 13
J: TRBJ2-3

CDR3: CASSPPMGLRDTGELFF
DNA: TGTGCCAGCAGTCCCCCCATGGGGCTTCGAGACACCGGGGAGCTGTTTTTT
size: few
V: TRBV3-1/TRBV3-2
D: NA
length: 17
J: TRBJ2-2

CDR3: CASSPFDQGDYEQYF
DNA: TGCGCCAGCAGTCCTTTCGATCAGGGGGACTACGAGCAGTACTTC
size: NA
V: TRBV10-1
D: TRBD1
length: 15
J: TRBJ2-7

CDR3: CASSYSRGTSYEQFF
DNA: TGTGCCAGCAGTTACTCGAGGGGGACATCCTATGAGCAGTTCTTC
size: NA
V: TRBV6-5
D: NA
length: 15
J: TRBJ2-1

CDR3: CASSLAGGDKISGNTIYF
DNA: TGTGCCAGCAGCTTAGCGGGGGGGGACAAAATCTCTGGAAACACCATATATTTT
size: NA
V: TRBV7-2
D: NA
length: 18
J: TRBJ1-3

CDR3: CASSFSRGATNEKLFF
DNA: TGTGCCAGCAGTTTTTCCAGGGGTGCAACTAATGAAAAACTGTTTTTT
size: NA
V: TRBV28
D: NA
length: 16
J: TRBJ1-4

CDR3: CATSAAGWVNTEAFF
DNA: TGTGCCACCAGCGCGGCAGGGTGGGTGAACACTGAAGCTTTCTTT
size: NA
V: TRBV15
D: NA
length: 15
J: TRBJ1-1

CDR3: CASSIGDRLTGELFF
DNA: TGCGCCAGCAGCATTGGGGACAGGCTCACCGGGGAGCTGTTTTTT
size: few
V: TRBV10-1
D: TRBD1
length: 15
J: TRBJ2-2

CDR3: CASSNEQGYEQYF
DNA: TGTGCCAGTAGTAACGAACAGGGCTACGAGCAGTACTTC
size: NA
V: TRBV19
D: NA
length: 13
J: TRBJ2-7

CDR3: CSFTGTSRYGELFF
DNA: TGCAGCTTCACGGGGACTAGTAGATACGGGGAGCTGTTTTTT
size: NA
V: TRBV29-1
D: TRBD2
length: 14
J: TRBJ2-2

CDR3: CASSADRALQDGAQYF
DNA: TGTGCCAGCAGCGCGGACAGGGCCCTACAGGATGGGGCCCAGTACTTC
size: NA
V: TRBV3-1/TRBV3-2
D: TRBD1
length: 16
J: TRBJ2-5

CDR3: CAWRYRDRWNTEAFF
DNA: TGTGCCTGGAGGTACCGGGACAGGTGGAACACTGAAGCTTTCTTT
size: NA
V: TRBV30
D: TRBD1
length: 15
J: TRBJ1-1

CDR3: CASSLEQGASPLHF
DNA: TGTGCCAGCAGCTTGGAACAGGGGGCTTCACCCCTCCACTTT
size: few
V: TRBV7-9
D: TRBD1
length: 14
J: TRBJ1-6

CDR3: CASSLGTGFSSNQPQHF
DNA: TGTGCCAGCAGCTTGGGCACAGGGTTTTCCAGCAATCAGCCCCAGCATTTT
size: NA
V: TRBV7-9
D: NA
length: 17
J: TRBJ1-5

CDR3: CASSLDRGEFAGELFF
DNA: TGTGCCAGCAGCTTGGACAGGGGAGAGTTTGCCGGGGAGCTGTTTTTT
size: few
V: TRBV5-4
D: TRBD1
length: 16
J: TRBJ2-2

CDR3: CASSQGDYSYNEQFF
DNA: TGTGCCAGCAGCCAAGGGGACTACTCCTACAATGAGCAGTTCTTC
size: NA
V: TRBV14
D: TRBD2
length: 15
J: TRBJ2-1

CDR3: CASSPPTGNAFF
DNA: TGTGCCAGCTCACCACCCACGGGTAACGCTTTCTTT
size: NA
V: TRBV18
D: NA
length: 12
J: TRBJ1-1

CDR3: CASSMGGIYQETQYF
DNA: TGTGCCAGTAGTATGGGGGGTATCTACCAAGAGACCCAGTACTTC
size: NA
V: TRBV19
D: NA
length: 15
J: TRBJ2-5